This is a list of T cell receptor beta chains from one sample in a study of blood T cell repertoires in COVID-19. Assay: immunoSEQ multiplex PCR; the TCRdb copy retains only in-frame clones and omits some. The sample lists 35,000 to 40,000 clones, roughly 90% seen once, with about an eighth in the top ten. Specimen: peripheral blood. These receptors all stem from a man aged 70 or older with acute or convalescent COVID-19. Each CDR3 is given with its conserved first and last residue. The order of the fields is clone size, J gene, D gene, V gene, CDR3 DNA, CDR3 protein. D genes are given only for firm matches. Clone sizes are given selectively: once, few, many, or a class where the clone is expanded.

abundance: -
j_gene: TRBJ2-2
d_gene: TRBD1
v_gene: TRBV18
CDR3nt: TGTGCCAGCTCACCGATACAGGGGGCGCGGACCGGGGAGCTGTTTTTT
CDR3aa: CASSPIQGARTGELFF

abundance: once
j_gene: TRBJ1-5
d_gene: -
v_gene: TRBV7-2
CDR3nt: TGTGCCAGCAGCGACGACTCAAGCAATCAGCCCCAGCATTTT
CDR3aa: CASSDDSSNQPQHF

abundance: -
j_gene: TRBJ2-1
d_gene: TRBD2
v_gene: TRBV5-1
CDR3nt: TGCGCCAGCAGCTCTCCGCTAGCGGCCCCCTACAATGAGCAGTTCTTC
CDR3aa: CASSSPLAAPYNEQFF

abundance: -
j_gene: TRBJ2-7
d_gene: TRBD1
v_gene: TRBV6-5
CDR3nt: TGTGCCAGCAGTTACTCACGGACAGGGGGGGCGATTCAGTACTTC
CDR3aa: CASSYSRTGGAIQYF

abundance: -
j_gene: TRBJ1-4
d_gene: TRBD1
v_gene: TRBV6-5
CDR3nt: TGTGCCAGCAGTCCATACGGGACAGATAATGAAAAACTGTTTTTT
CDR3aa: CASSPYGTDNEKLFF

abundance: -
j_gene: TRBJ1-1
d_gene: TRBD1
v_gene: TRBV3-1/TRBV3-2
CDR3nt: TGTGCCAGCAGCGCCGGGACAGCTGAAGCTTTCTTT
CDR3aa: CASSAGTAEAFF

abundance: once
j_gene: TRBJ1-2
d_gene: TRBD1
v_gene: TRBV2
CDR3nt: TGTGCCAGCAGTGGGGACAGGGTCATCTATGGCTACACCTTC
CDR3aa: CASSGDRVIYGYTF

abundance: -
j_gene: TRBJ2-5
d_gene: TRBD2
v_gene: TRBV7-2
CDR3nt: TGTGCCAGCACTCGCGGGAGCGGGGAGACCCAGTACTTC
CDR3aa: CASTRGSGETQYF

abundance: -
j_gene: TRBJ2-5
d_gene: TRBD1
v_gene: TRBV7-3
CDR3nt: TGTGCCAGCAGCTCATCGGGACAGGGTGGGGAGACCCAGTACTTC
CDR3aa: CASSSSGQGGETQYF

abundance: -
j_gene: TRBJ1-6
d_gene: -
v_gene: TRBV2
CDR3nt: TGTGCCAGCTTAGTACAGGGAGATTCACCCCTCCACTTT
CDR3aa: CASLVQGDSPLHF

abundance: -
j_gene: TRBJ2-7
d_gene: TRBD2
v_gene: TRBV27
CDR3nt: TGTGCCAGCAGTTTAGGCCCCGGGGCGTGGGATAATAAAACTAGCGGGTTTCCCTACGAGCAGTACTTC
CDR3aa: CASSLGPGAWDNKTSGFPYEQYF

abundance: -
j_gene: TRBJ2-5
d_gene: TRBD2
v_gene: TRBV5-1
CDR3nt: TGCGCCAGCACAGGACTAGCTGAGACCCAGTACTTC
CDR3aa: CASTGLAETQYF

abundance: -
j_gene: TRBJ2-3
d_gene: TRBD2
v_gene: TRBV5-1
CDR3nt: TGCGCCAGCAGCTCTAGGGGGGCGTATACTAGCGGCGCTAGCACAGATACGCAGTATTTT
CDR3aa: CASSSRGAYTSGASTDTQYF

abundance: -
j_gene: TRBJ1-6
d_gene: TRBD1
v_gene: TRBV28
CDR3nt: TGTGCCAGCAGTTTTCAAGGGACAGGGGGCGGGTCACCCCTCCACTTT
CDR3aa: CASSFQGTGGGSPLHF

abundance: -
j_gene: TRBJ2-2
d_gene: TRBD2
v_gene: TRBV4-3
CDR3nt: TGCGCCAGCAGCCAGAGTCCCGCGGGAGGGAGAACCGGGGAGCTGTTTTTT
CDR3aa: CASSQSPAGGRTGELFF

abundance: few
j_gene: TRBJ2-7
d_gene: -
v_gene: TRBV7-8
CDR3nt: TGTGCCAGCAGCCCCGGGGCCTACGAGCAGTACTTC
CDR3aa: CASSPGAYEQYF

abundance: -
j_gene: TRBJ2-5
d_gene: TRBD1
v_gene: TRBV7-2
CDR3nt: TGTGCCAGCAGCCCTCGAACAGGGGGATGGGAGACCCAGTACTTC
CDR3aa: CASSPRTGGWETQYF

abundance: -
j_gene: TRBJ2-4
d_gene: TRBD1
v_gene: TRBV6-5
CDR3nt: TGTGCCAGCAGACTAATTCTGACAGGGGGAAACATTCAGTACTTC
CDR3aa: CASRLILTGGNIQYF

abundance: -
j_gene: TRBJ2-7
d_gene: -
v_gene: TRBV28
CDR3nt: TGTGCCAGCAGCCTAACGGGTGGGGAGAGGGTGGCGTACGAGCAGTACTTC
CDR3aa: CASSLTGGERVAYEQYF

abundance: -
j_gene: TRBJ2-7
d_gene: TRBD2
v_gene: TRBV18
CDR3nt: TGTGCCAGCTCACCAAGCGGGGGCCCCTACGAGCAGTACTTC
CDR3aa: CASSPSGGPYEQYF

abundance: -
j_gene: TRBJ1-5
d_gene: TRBD1
v_gene: TRBV28
CDR3nt: TGTGCCAGCAGTTGGACAGGGGATCAGCCCCAGCATTTT
CDR3aa: CASSWTGDQPQHF

abundance: -
j_gene: TRBJ2-1
d_gene: -
v_gene: TRBV7-9
CDR3nt: TGTGCCAGCACCAATACAGGGGTGCGGGGACAGTACAACAATGAGCAGTTCTTC
CDR3aa: CASTNTGVRGQYNNEQFF

abundance: -
j_gene: TRBJ1-1
d_gene: -
v_gene: TRBV18
CDR3nt: TGTGCCAGCTCGAATCAGGGTGAAGCTTTCTTT
CDR3aa: CASSNQGEAFF

abundance: -
j_gene: TRBJ2-3
d_gene: -
v_gene: TRBV7-3
CDR3nt: TGTGCCAGCAGCTTATCATCCGGTAGCACAGATACGCAGTATTTT
CDR3aa: CASSLSSGSTDTQYF

abundance: -
j_gene: TRBJ2-1
d_gene: -
v_gene: TRBV18
CDR3nt: TGTGCCAGCTCACCTGCCGGGGGAACGGTCCCTTATAATGAGCAGTTCTTC
CDR3aa: CASSPAGGTVPYNEQFF

abundance: -
j_gene: TRBJ2-5
d_gene: -
v_gene: TRBV15
CDR3nt: TGTGCCACCAGCAGAGAGAGGGACATACAAGAGACCCAGTACTTC
CDR3aa: CATSRERDIQETQYF

abundance: -
j_gene: TRBJ2-3
d_gene: TRBD2
v_gene: TRBV7-2
CDR3nt: TGTGCCAGCAGCTCCCTAGGACTAGCGGGGGTCACAGATACGCAGTATTTT
CDR3aa: CASSSLGLAGVTDTQYF

abundance: -
j_gene: TRBJ2-2
d_gene: TRBD1
v_gene: TRBV25-1
CDR3nt: TGTGCCAGCAGTGGCAGGGACAGGATATTTACCGGGGAGCTGTTTTTT
CDR3aa: CASSGRDRIFTGELFF

abundance: -
j_gene: TRBJ2-3
d_gene: TRBD2
v_gene: TRBV9
CDR3nt: TGTGCCAGCAGCCTTACTTCCGGGACTAGCTTCACAGATACGCAGTATTTT
CDR3aa: CASSLTSGTSFTDTQYF

abundance: -
j_gene: TRBJ2-7
d_gene: TRBD1
v_gene: TRBV7-9
CDR3nt: TGTGCCAGCAGCTTTTTCACAGGGGGCGACTCCTACGAGCAGTACTTC
CDR3aa: CASSFFTGGDSYEQYF

abundance: -
j_gene: TRBJ2-2
d_gene: -
v_gene: TRBV5-1
CDR3nt: TGCGCCAGCACCCCATTAGTGGGCCTAACGAACACCGGGGAGCTGTTTTTT
CDR3aa: CASTPLVGLTNTGELFF

abundance: -
j_gene: TRBJ2-7
d_gene: TRBD1
v_gene: TRBV19
CDR3nt: TGTGCCAGTAGTAGATCCGGAGGACAGGGGGCCAACTATCCCTACGAGCAGTACTTC
CDR3aa: CASSRSGGQGANYPYEQYF

abundance: -
j_gene: TRBJ2-3
d_gene: -
v_gene: TRBV4-3
CDR3nt: TGCGCCAGCAGCCAAGACCCCAGGAGCACAGATACGCAGTATTTT
CDR3aa: CASSQDPRSTDTQYF

abundance: -
j_gene: TRBJ2-1
d_gene: -
v_gene: TRBV5-6
CDR3nt: TGTGCCAGCAGCTTGTCGCAGGCCTACAATGAGCAGTTCTTC
CDR3aa: CASSLSQAYNEQFF

abundance: -
j_gene: TRBJ2-1
d_gene: -
v_gene: TRBV6-5
CDR3nt: TGTGCCAGCAGTAGCCCGGGCAATGAGCAGTTCTTC
CDR3aa: CASSSPGNEQFF

abundance: -
j_gene: TRBJ2-5
d_gene: -
v_gene: TRBV28
CDR3nt: TGTGCCAGCAACCAATACAGGGCTGGGGAGACCCAGTACTTC
CDR3aa: CASNQYRAGETQYF

abundance: -
j_gene: TRBJ2-3
d_gene: TRBD2
v_gene: TRBV29-1
CDR3nt: TGCAGCGTCCGACAATTGACTAGCGGGAGGGGTGCAGATACGCAGTATTTT
CDR3aa: CSVRQLTSGRGADTQYF

abundance: -
j_gene: TRBJ1-1
d_gene: TRBD1
v_gene: TRBV29-1
CDR3nt: TGCAGCGTTGAAGTGGTGGACAGGGGTGATGCTTTCTTT
CDR3aa: CSVEVVDRGDAFF

abundance: -
j_gene: TRBJ1-5
d_gene: -
v_gene: TRBV5-8
CDR3nt: TGTGCCAGCAGCCTCAGGGTTGTCGGCAATCAGCCCCAGCATTTT
CDR3aa: CASSLRVVGNQPQHF

abundance: -
j_gene: TRBJ1-1
d_gene: -
v_gene: TRBV25-1
CDR3nt: TGTGCCAGCAGTGAATTACTGGGGCGACACACTGAAGCTTTCTTT
CDR3aa: CASSELLGRHTEAFF

abundance: -
j_gene: TRBJ1-2
d_gene: -
v_gene: TRBV19
CDR3nt: TGTGCCAGTAGTTCCCTCGGGGGGGGCAATGGCTACACCTTC
CDR3aa: CASSSLGGGNGYTF

abundance: -
j_gene: TRBJ2-5
d_gene: TRBD2
v_gene: TRBV9
CDR3nt: TGTGCCAGCAGCGTGCCAGACTTACGGACTAGCGGGAGTCCGGAGACCCAGTACTTC
CDR3aa: CASSVPDLRTSGSPETQYF

abundance: -
j_gene: TRBJ2-7
d_gene: TRBD2
v_gene: TRBV7-8
CDR3nt: TGTGCCAGCAGCCCCTTCCGGGTAGCGGGGAACTACGAGCAGTACTTC
CDR3aa: CASSPFRVAGNYEQYF

abundance: -
j_gene: TRBJ1-2
d_gene: -
v_gene: TRBV3-1/TRBV3-2
CDR3nt: TGTGCCAGCAGCCAAGGGCCACGCGGGGGCTACACCTTC
CDR3aa: CASSQGPRGGYTF

abundance: -
j_gene: TRBJ2-5
d_gene: TRBD2
v_gene: TRBV29-1
CDR3nt: TGCAGCGTTACCGGAGGACTGGGACTAGCGGGAGCCCAAGAGACCCAGTACTTC
CDR3aa: CSVTGGLGLAGAQETQYF

abundance: -
j_gene: TRBJ2-5
d_gene: -
v_gene: TRBV24-1
CDR3nt: TGTGCCACCAGTGATTCGCGACAGGGAGGAGAGACCCAGTACTTC
CDR3aa: CATSDSRQGGETQYF